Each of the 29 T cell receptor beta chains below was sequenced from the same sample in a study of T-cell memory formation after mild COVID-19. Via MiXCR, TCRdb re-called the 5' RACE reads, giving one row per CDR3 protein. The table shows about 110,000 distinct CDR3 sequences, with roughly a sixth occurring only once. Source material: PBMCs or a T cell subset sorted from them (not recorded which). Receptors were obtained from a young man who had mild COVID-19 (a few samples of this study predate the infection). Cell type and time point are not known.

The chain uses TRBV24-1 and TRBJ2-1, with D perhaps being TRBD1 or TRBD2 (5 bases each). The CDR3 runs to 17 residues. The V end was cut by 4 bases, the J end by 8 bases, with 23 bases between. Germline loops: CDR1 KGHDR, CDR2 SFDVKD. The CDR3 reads CATSDRIGRGGRDEQFF. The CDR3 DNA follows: TGTGCCACCAGTGACCGCATTGGCCGGGGCGGTAGGGATGAGCAGTTCTTC.

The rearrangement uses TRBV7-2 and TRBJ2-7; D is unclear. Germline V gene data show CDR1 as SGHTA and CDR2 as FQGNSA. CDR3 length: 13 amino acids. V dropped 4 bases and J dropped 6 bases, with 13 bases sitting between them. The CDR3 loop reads CASSSSTVGEQYF. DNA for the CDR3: TGTGCCAGCAGCTCCTCCACCGTCGGCGAGCAGTACTTC. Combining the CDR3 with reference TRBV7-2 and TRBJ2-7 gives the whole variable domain GAGVSQSPSNKVTEKGKDVELRCDPISGHTALYWYRQSLGQGLEFLIYFQGNSAPDKSGLPSDRFSAERTGGSVSTLTIQRTQQEDSAVYLCASSSSTVGEQYFGPGTRLTVT.

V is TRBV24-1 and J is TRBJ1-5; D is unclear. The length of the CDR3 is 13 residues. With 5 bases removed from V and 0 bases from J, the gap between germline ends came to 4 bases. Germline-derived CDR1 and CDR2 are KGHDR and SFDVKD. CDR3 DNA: TGTGCCACCAGTGGGAATAGCAATCAGCCCCAGCATTTT. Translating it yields CATSGNSNQPQHF.

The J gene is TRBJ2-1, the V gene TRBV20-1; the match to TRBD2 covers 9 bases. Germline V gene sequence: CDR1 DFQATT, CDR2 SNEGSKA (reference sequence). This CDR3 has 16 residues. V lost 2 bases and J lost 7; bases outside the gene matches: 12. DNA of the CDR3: TGCAGTGCTAGAAATAGGCCGGGACTAGCTTCGAATGAGCAGTTCTTC. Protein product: CSARNRPGLASNEQFF.

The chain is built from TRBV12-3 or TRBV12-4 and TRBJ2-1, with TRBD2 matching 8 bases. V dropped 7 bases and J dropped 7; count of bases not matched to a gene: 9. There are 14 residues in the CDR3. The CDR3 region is CASNRGGLGNEQFF. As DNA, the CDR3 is TGTGCCAGCAATCGGGGGGGCCTAGGTAATGAGCAGTTCTTC.

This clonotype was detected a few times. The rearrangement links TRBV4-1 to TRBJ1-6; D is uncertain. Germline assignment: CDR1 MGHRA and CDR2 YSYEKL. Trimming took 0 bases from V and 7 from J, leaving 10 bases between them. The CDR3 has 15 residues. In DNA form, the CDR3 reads TGCGCCAGCAGCCAAGAACGCGGGTTCAATTCACCCCTCCACTTT. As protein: CASSQERGFNSPLHF.

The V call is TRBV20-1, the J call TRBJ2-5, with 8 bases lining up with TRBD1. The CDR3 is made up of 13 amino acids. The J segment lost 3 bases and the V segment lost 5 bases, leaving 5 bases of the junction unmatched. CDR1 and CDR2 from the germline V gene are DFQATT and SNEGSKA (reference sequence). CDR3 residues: CSAPRTGKETQYF. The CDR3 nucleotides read TGCAGTGCTCCTCGGACAGGGAAAGAGACCCAGTACTTC.

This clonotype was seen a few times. The CDR3 protein is CASSYSKGSGELFF. The CDR3 DNA sequence: TGTGCCAGCAGTTACTCGAAGGGTTCCGGGGAGCTGTTTTTT. The chain couples TRBV6-6 to TRBJ2-2, with D unresolved. The V and J ends lost 0 bases and 6 bases respectively, with 8 bases between them. This CDR3 spans 14 amino acids. Germline CDR1 reads MNHNY; CDR2 reads SVGAGI (reference sequence).

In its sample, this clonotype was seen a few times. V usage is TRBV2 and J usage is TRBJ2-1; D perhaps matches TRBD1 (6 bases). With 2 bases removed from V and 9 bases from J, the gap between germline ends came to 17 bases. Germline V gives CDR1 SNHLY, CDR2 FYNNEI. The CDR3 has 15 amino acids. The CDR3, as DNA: TGTGCCAGCAGTGAAATTGGGCCAGCAGGGGCTGAGCAGTTCTTC. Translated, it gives CASSEIGPAGAEQFF.

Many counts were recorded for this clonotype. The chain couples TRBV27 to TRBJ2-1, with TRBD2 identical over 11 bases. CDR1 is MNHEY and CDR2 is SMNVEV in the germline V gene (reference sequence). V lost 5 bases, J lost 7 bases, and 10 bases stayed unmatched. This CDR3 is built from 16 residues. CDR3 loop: CASSPTSTSGANEQFF. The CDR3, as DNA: TGTGCCAGCAGTCCAACATCGACTAGCGGGGCAAATGAGCAGTTCTTC.

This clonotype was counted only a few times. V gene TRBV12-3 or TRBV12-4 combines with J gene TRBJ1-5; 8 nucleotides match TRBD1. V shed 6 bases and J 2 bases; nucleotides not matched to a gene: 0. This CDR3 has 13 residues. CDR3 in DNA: TGTGCCAGCAGGGGACAGGGCAATCAGCCCCAGCATTTT. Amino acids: CASRGQGNQPQHF.

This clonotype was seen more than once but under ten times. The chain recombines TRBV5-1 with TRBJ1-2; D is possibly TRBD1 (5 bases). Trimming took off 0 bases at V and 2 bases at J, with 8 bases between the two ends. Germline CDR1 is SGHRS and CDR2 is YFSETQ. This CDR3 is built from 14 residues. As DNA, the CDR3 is TGCGCCAGCAGCTTGGCCGAGGGGAACTATGGCTACACCTTC. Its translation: CASSLAEGNYGYTF.

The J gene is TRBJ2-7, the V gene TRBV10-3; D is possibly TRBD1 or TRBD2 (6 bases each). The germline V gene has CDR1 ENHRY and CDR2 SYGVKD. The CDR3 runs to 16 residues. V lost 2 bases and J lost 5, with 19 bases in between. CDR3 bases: TGTGCCATCAGTGAGCCCGCCCCGGGGGCCTTCCACGAGCAGTACGTC. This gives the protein CAISEPAPGAFHEQYV.

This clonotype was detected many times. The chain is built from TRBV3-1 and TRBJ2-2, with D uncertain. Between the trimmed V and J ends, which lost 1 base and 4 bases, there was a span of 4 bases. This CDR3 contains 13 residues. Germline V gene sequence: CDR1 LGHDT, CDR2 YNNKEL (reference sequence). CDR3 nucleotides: TGTGCCAGCAGCCAAGTGGGCACCGGGGAGCTGTTTTTT. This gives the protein CASSQVGTGELFF.

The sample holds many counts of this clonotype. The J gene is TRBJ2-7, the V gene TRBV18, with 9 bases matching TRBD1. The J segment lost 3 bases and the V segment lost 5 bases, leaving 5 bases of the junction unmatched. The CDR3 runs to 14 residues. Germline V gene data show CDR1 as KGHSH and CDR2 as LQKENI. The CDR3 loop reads CASSSGTGSYEQYF. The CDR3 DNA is TGTGCCAGCTCATCCGGGACAGGGAGCTACGAGCAGTACTTC. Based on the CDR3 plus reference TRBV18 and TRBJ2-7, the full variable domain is NAGVMQNPRHLVRRRGQEARLRCSPMKGHSHVYWYRQLPEEGLKFMVYLQKENIIDESGMPKERFSAEFPKEGPSILRIQQVVRGDSAAYFCASSSGTGSYEQYFGPGTRLTVT.

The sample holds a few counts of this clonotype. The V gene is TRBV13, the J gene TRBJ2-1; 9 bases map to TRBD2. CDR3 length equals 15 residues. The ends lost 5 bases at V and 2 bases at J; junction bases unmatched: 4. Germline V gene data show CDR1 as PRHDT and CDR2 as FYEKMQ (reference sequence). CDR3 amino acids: CASSLGLAAYNEQFF. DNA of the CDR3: TGTGCCAGCAGCCTGGGACTAGCTGCCTACAATGAGCAGTTCTTC.

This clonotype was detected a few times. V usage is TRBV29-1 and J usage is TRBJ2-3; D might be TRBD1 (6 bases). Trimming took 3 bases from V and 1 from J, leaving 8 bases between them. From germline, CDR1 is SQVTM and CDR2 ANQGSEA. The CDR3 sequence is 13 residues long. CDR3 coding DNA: TGCAGCGTTGATTCAGGGGGCACAGATACGCAGTATTTT. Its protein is CSVDSGGTDTQYF.

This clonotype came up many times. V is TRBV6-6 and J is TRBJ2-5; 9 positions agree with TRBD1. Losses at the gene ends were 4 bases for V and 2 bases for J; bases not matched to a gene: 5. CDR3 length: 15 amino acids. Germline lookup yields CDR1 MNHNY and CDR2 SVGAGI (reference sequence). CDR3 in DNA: TGTGCCAGCAGTTCCGGGACAGGGCTTCAAGAGACCCAGTACTTC. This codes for CASSSGTGLQETQYF.

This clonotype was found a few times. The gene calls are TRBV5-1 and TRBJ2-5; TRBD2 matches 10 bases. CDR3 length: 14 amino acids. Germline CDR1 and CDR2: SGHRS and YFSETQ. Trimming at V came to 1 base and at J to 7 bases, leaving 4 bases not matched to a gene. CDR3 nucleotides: TGCGCCAGCAGCTTGTCTAGCGGGGGCTCGACCCAGTACTTC. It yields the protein CASSLSSGGSTQYF.

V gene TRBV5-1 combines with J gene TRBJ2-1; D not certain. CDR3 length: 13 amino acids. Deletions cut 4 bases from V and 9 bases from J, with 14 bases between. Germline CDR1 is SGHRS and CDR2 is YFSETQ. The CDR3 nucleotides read TGCGCCAGCAGCGGGGTGGATTTGGGTGAGCAGTTCTTC. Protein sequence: CASSGVDLGEQFF. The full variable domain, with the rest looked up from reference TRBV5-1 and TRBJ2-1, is KAGVTQTPRYLIKTRGQQVTLSCSPISGHRSVSWYQQTPGQGLQFLFEYFSETQRNKGNFPGRFSGRQFSNSRSEMNVSTLELGDSALYLCASSGVDLGEQFFGPGTRLTVL.

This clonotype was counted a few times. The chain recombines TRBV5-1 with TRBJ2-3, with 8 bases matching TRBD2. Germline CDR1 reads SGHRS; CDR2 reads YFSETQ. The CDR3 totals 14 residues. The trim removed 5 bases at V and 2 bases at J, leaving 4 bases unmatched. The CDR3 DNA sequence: TGCGCCAGCAGTTCAGCGGGGGACACAGATACGCAGTATTTT. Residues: CASSSAGDTDTQYF.

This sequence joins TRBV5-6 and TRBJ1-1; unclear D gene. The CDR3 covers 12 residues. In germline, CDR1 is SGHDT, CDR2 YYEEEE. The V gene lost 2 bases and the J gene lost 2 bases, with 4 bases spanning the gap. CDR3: CASSFSNTEAFF. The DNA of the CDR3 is TGTGCCAGCAGCTTCTCTAACACTGAAGCTTTCTTT.

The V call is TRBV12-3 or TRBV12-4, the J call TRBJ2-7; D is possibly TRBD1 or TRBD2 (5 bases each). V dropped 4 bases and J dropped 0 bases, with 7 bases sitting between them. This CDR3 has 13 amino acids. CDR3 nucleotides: TGTGCCAGCAGTTCAGGGAGCTCCTACGAGCAGTACTTC. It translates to CASSSGSSYEQYF.

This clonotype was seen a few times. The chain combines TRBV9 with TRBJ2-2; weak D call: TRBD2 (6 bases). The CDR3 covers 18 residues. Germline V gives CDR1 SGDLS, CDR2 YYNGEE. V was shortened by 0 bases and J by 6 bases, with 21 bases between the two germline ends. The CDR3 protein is CASSVAGTSSPRAGELFF. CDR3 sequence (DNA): TGTGCCAGCAGCGTAGCTGGGACTTCTAGCCCGCGCGCCGGGGAGCTGTTTTTT.

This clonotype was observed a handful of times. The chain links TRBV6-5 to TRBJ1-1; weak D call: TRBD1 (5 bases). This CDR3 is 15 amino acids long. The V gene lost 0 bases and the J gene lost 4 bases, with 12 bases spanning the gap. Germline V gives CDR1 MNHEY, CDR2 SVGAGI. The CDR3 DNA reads TGTGCCAGCAGTTACTCGGCAGGGTGGGGCACTGAAGCTTTCTTT. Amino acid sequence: CASSYSAGWGTEAFF.

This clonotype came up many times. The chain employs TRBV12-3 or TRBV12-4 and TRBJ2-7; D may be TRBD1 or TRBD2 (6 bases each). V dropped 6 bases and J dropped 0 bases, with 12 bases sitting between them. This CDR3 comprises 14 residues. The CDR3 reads CASSLGGSSYEQYF. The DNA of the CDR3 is TGTGCCAGCAGCCTAGGGGGGTCCTCCTACGAGCAGTACTTC.

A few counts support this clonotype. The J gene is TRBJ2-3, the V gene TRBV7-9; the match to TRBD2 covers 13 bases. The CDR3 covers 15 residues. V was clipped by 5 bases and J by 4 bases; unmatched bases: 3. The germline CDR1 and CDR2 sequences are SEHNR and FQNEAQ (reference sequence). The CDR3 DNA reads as TGTGCCAGCAGCGACGGACTAGCGGGGGCAGATACGCAGTATTTT. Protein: CASSDGLAGADTQYF.

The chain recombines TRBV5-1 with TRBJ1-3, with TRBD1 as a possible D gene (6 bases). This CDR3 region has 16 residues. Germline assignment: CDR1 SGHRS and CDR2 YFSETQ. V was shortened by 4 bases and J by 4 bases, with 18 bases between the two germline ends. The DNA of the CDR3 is TGCGCCAGCAGCAACCGTGTGGGGGGCGACGGAAACACCATATATTTT. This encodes CASSNRVGGDGNTIYF.

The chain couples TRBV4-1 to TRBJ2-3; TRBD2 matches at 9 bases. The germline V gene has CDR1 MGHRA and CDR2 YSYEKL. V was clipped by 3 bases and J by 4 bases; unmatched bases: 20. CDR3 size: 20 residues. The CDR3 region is CASSQDYLRGGREVPDTQYF. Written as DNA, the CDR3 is TGCGCCAGCAGCCAGGACTACTTGCGGGGGGGCCGAGAGGTGCCAGATACGCAGTATTTT.